One sample yielded the 27 T cell receptor beta chains listed below, sequenced in a study of T-cell reconstitution after alpha-beta-depleted transplantation in children. Construction of the TCRbeta library involved unique molecular identifiers. Via MiXCR, TCRdb re-called the PCR reads, giving one row per CDR3 protein. The sample yields 90,000 to 100,000 distinct CDR3 sequences, about 22% seen once. Sequencing was performed on PBMCs, taken before TCRalphabeta/CD19-depleted stem cell transplant. These receptors were taken from a boy younger than 10 with acute lymphoblastic leukemia, due to receive a stem cell transplant.

This clonotype was observed at least ten times. The rearrangement links TRBV7-8 to TRBJ2-1, with 9 positions matching TRBD1. Germline CDR1 and CDR2: SGHVS and FQNEAQ. V lost 2 bases to trimming and J lost 7 bases; unmatched junction nucleotides: 6. CDR3 length: 15 residues. For the CDR3, the DNA is TGTGCCAGCAGCTTACAGGTGACAGGGGGAAATGAGCAGTTCTTC. This encodes CASSLQVTGGNEQFF.

This clonotype was found a few times. CDR3 protein: CASSDPFPESYNEQFF. In DNA, the CDR3 is TGTGCCAGCAGTGACCCCTTCCCGGAGTCCTACAATGAGCAGTTCTTC. The chain couples TRBV25-1 to TRBJ2-1; D unclear. The CDR3 totals 16 residues. Germline CDR1 MGHDK, CDR2 SYGVNS. Deletions cut 3 bases from V and 1 base from J, with 13 bases between.

This clonotype showed up just a few times. This chain links TRBV20-1 with TRBJ2-7; the match to TRBD2 covers 10 bases. From germline, CDR1 is DFQATT and CDR2 SNEGSKA (reference sequence). This CDR3 is 16 amino acids long. With V trimmed by 1 base and J by 5 bases, 11 bases remained unmatched. CDR3 coding DNA: TGCAGTGCTAGAGCTCGGCTAGCGGGAGCCCGGGACGAGCAGTACTTC. This sequence encodes CSARARLAGARDEQYF.

This chain links TRBV28 with TRBJ1-1; D not certain. Trimming removed 6 bases from V and 1 base from J, with 12 bases in between. CDR1 and CDR2 from the germline V gene are MDHEN and SYDVKM. There are 14 residues in the CDR3. CDR3 bases: TGTGCCAGCAGGTGGGCGGGTAGGAACACTGAAGCTTTCTTT. Translating gives CASRWAGRNTEAFF.

This clonotype was detected many times. This chain links TRBV10-2 with TRBJ2-3; D unresolved. V was clipped by 4 bases and J by 3 bases, with 2 bases between them. Germline lookup yields CDR1 WSHSY and CDR2 SAAADI. This CDR3 has 11 amino acids. CDR3 loop: CASSVTDTQYF. The DNA for the CDR3 is TGCGCCAGCAGTGTGACAGATACGCAGTATTTT.

The V call is TRBV7-9, the J call TRBJ1-2; D may be TRBD1 (5 bases). The V gene lost 0 bases and the J gene lost 6 bases, with 8 bases spanning the gap. This CDR3 has 13 amino acids. Germline loops: CDR1 SEHNR, CDR2 FQNEAQ (reference sequence). CDR3 DNA: TGTGCCAGCAGCTTAGCAGGGGATCATGGCTACACCTTC. The encoded protein is CASSLAGDHGYTF.

This chain links TRBV3-1 with TRBJ2-1; D may be TRBD1 (5 bases). Per the germline V gene, CDR1 is LGHDT and CDR2 is YNNKEL (reference sequence). The CDR3 sequence is 14 residues long. Deletions cut 1 base from V and 10 bases from J, with 14 bases between. The DNA of the CDR3 is TGTGCCAGCAGCCAAGGCCAGGGAAGCAAAGAGCAGTTCTTC. It specifies CASSQGQGSKEQFF.

The rearrangement uses TRBV13 and TRBJ1-3; possible D gene TRBD1, 6 bases. This CDR3 contains 15 residues. Between the trimmed V and J ends, which lost 3 bases and 4 bases, there was a span of 13 bases. CDR1 and CDR2 from the germline V gene are PRHDT and FYEKMQ (reference sequence). For the CDR3, the DNA is TGTGCCAGCAGCTTGATACGGACAGACGGAAACACCATATATTTT. Translation: CASSLIRTDGNTIYF.

This clonotype has a handful of counts. The chain links TRBV10-3 to TRBJ2-7; the match to TRBD2 covers 11 bases. CDR1 is ENHRY and CDR2 is SYGVKD in the germline V gene. This CDR3 contains 14 residues. Trimming took 6 bases from V and 3 from J; bases not matched to a gene: 4. As DNA, the CDR3 is TGTGCCATCAGGGGGACTAGCGGAGACTACGAGCAGTACTTC. As protein: CAIRGTSGDYEQYF.

The rearrangement uses TRBV19 and TRBJ2-6; D unresolved. The germline V and J ends were trimmed by 2 bases and 4 bases, with 12 bases remaining between them. The CDR3 sequence is 16 residues long. Looked up from germline, CDR1 is LNHDA and CDR2 is SQIVND (reference sequence). CDR3 residues: CASSINGFSGANVLTF. The CDR3 bases are TGTGCCAGTAGTATAAACGGATTCTCGGGGGCCAACGTCCTGACTTTC.

This clonotype was counted between two and nine times. J is TRBJ1-4 and V is TRBV4-1, with TRBD1 matching 9 bases. V lost 0 bases and J lost 5; bases outside the gene matches: 16. Looked up from germline, CDR1 is MGHRA and CDR2 is YSYEKL. The CDR3 is made up of 20 amino acids. The chain's CDR3 is CASSQDNILRGTGPNEKLFF. CDR3 sequence (DNA): TGCGCCAGCAGCCAAGATAACATTCTAAGAGGGACAGGGCCAAATGAAAAACTGTTTTTT.

This clonotype showed up just a few times. The chain combines TRBV20-1 with TRBJ2-3; 7 bases line up with TRBD2. CDR3 length equals 13 residues. Germline CDR1 DFQATT, CDR2 SNEGSKA (reference sequence). The J segment lost 6 bases and the V segment lost 4 bases, leaving 7 bases of the junction unmatched. CDR3 protein: CSAIPSGVDTQYF. CDR3 coding DNA: TGCAGTGCTATCCCTAGCGGAGTCGATACGCAGTATTTT.

This clonotype was seen more than once but under ten times. The rearrangement uses TRBV12-3 or TRBV12-4 and TRBJ2-7, with a possible D match to TRBD2 (7 bases). The CDR3 totals 15 residues. The ends were cut back, 8 bases at V and 1 base at J, with 18 bases in the middle. The CDR3: CASGRGARTSYEQYF. In nucleotides, the CDR3 is TGTGCCAGCGGGAGGGGGGCCCGCACGTCCTACGAGCAGTACTTC.

This clonotype showed up just a few times. At one end the junction does not follow the germline gene, possibly because of a read error. The chain is built from TRBV7-2 and TRBJ2-1, with D perhaps TRBD2 (5 bases). Germline lookup yields CDR1 SGHTA and CDR2 FQGNSA. The CDR3 extends over 14 amino acids. The CDR3 DNA is TGTGCCAGCAGCCTAGCATTTGGATCCGGGGAGCAGTTCTTC. It specifies CASSLAFGSGEQFF.

The chain joins TRBV5-1 to TRBJ2-5; no clear D. With 1 base removed from V and 0 bases from J, the gap between germline ends came to 10 bases. This CDR3 is built from 15 residues. CDR1 SGHRS and CDR2 YFSETQ come from the germline V gene. For the CDR3, the DNA is TGCGCCAGCAGCTTGCCAGCCGAATACCAAGAGACCCAGTACTTC. Its protein product is CASSLPAEYQETQYF.

This clonotype came up many times. The chain links TRBV5-1 to TRBJ2-7; 8 bases are a match to TRBD2. Germline lookup yields CDR1 SGHRS and CDR2 YFSETQ. This CDR3 comprises 13 residues. Trimming cost V 4 bases and J 6 bases; bases outside gene matches: 6. Here the CDR3 DNA reads TGCGCCAGCAGCCCGGGACTAGGATCCGAGCAGTACTTC. This translates into CASSPGLGSEQYF.

V is TRBV5-1 and J is TRBJ2-1; 7 nucleotides agree with TRBD2. From germline, CDR1 is SGHRS and CDR2 YFSETQ. The length of the CDR3 is 16 residues. V shed 4 bases, J shed 4 bases, and the junction held 11 bases outside the gene matches. DNA for the CDR3: TGCGCCAGCAGCCCGGGGGGTGACGGAAGTTACAATGAGCAGTTCTTC. Its translation is CASSPGGDGSYNEQFF.

The chain joins TRBV7-9 to TRBJ1-5; TRBD1 matches at 10 bases. The CDR3 totals 16 residues. V was clipped by 5 bases and J by 5 bases; unmatched bases: 9. Germline V gene data show CDR1 as SEHNR and CDR2 as FQNEAQ (reference sequence). The CDR3 DNA reads as TGTGCCAGCAGCGTGGGGACAGGGGCGTTCTATCAGCCCCAGCATTTT. Translated, it gives CASSVGTGAFYQPQHF.

This clonotype showed up many times. V usage is TRBV20-1 and J usage is TRBJ1-5; D remains unclear. This CDR3 spans 14 amino acids. Trimming took off 1 base at V and 3 bases at J, with 10 bases between the two ends. Germline CDR1 reads DFQATT; CDR2 reads SNEGSKA (reference sequence). The CDR3 sequence: CSARVGQYNQPQHF. CDR3 nucleotide sequence: TGCAGTGCTAGAGTAGGGCAGTACAATCAGCCCCAGCATTTT.

The sample holds one count of this clonotype. The chain recombines TRBV19 with TRBJ2-1, with D possibly being TRBD1 or TRBD2 (5 bases each). Looked up from germline, CDR1 is LNHDA and CDR2 is SQIVND (reference sequence). V was pared by 9 bases and J by 14 bases, with 20 bases between. The length of the CDR3 is 12 residues. The CDR3: CASLTAGTSKFF. CDR3 bases: TGTGCCAGCTTAACTGCCGGGACCAGCAAGTTCTTC.

The chain links TRBV7-2 to TRBJ2-5, with D perhaps TRBD2 (6 bases). The V end was cut by 5 bases, the J end by 4 bases, with 14 bases between. Germline CDR1 and CDR2: SGHTA and FQGNSA. The CDR3 contains 14 residues. The CDR3 DNA reads TGTGCCAGCAGCGGGGGTTCCGGGGGAGAGACCCAGTACTTC. Encoded protein: CASSGGSGGETQYF.

The rearrangement uses TRBV7-3 and TRBJ2-3; D tentatively reads TRBD1 or TRBD2 (5 bases each). Trimming pared 5 bases from V and 4 bases from J, leaving 13 bases between. The CDR3 extends over 14 amino acids. CDR1 is SGHTA, CDR2 FQGTGA, per germline. The CDR3 here is CASSRDGVPDTQYF. The CDR3 bases are TGTGCCAGCAGCCGGGACGGCGTCCCAGATACGCAGTATTTT.

This chain connects TRBV20-1 to TRBJ2-5, with D tentatively TRBD1 (6 bases). CDR1 and CDR2 from the germline V gene are DFQATT and SNEGSKA (reference sequence). The CDR3 is 17 residues long. V lost 5 bases to trimming and J lost 1 base, with 23 bases between them. The CDR3 nucleotides are TGCAGTGCTGGTTCCGGGACAACGACGATCCGCCAAGAGACCCAGTACTTC. It codes for CSAGSGTTTIRQETQYF.

The rearrangement uses TRBV20-1 and TRBJ1-1, with D perhaps TRBD1 (5 bases). Germline V lookup: CDR1 DFQATT, CDR2 SNEGSKA (reference sequence). V shed 3 bases and J shed 3 bases, with 11 bases lying between them. This CDR3 is 13 amino acids long. In DNA form, the CDR3 reads TGCAGTGCTAGTCCAGGGTCGGACACTGAAGCTTTCTTT. Its translation: CSASPGSDTEAFF.

This clonotype appeared many times. V is TRBV5-1 and J is TRBJ2-1; 7 bases are shared with TRBD2. Per the germline V gene, CDR1 is SGHRS and CDR2 is YFSETQ. V was clipped by 0 bases and J by 4 bases; unmatched bases: 16. The CDR3 is made up of 19 amino acids. The CDR3 region is CASSLAGSSGGPKYNEQFF. CDR3 nucleotides: TGCGCCAGCAGCTTGGCGGGCTCTAGCGGAGGGCCTAAGTACAATGAGCAGTTCTTC.

V is TRBV3-1 and J is TRBJ2-2; TRBD2 is a possible D gene (5 bases). V dropped 5 bases and J dropped 2 bases, with 12 bases sitting between them. This CDR3 has 15 amino acids. Germline CDR1 and CDR2: LGHDT and YNNKEL (reference sequence). Written as DNA, the CDR3 is TGTGCCAGCAGCTCCGGACTGGCTAACACCGGGGAGCTGTTTTTT. This translates into CASSSGLANTGELFF.

Worth noting for this clonotype: The germline gene is not matched at one end of the junction; a read error may be the cause. This sequence joins TRBV3-1 and TRBJ2-2, with D uncertain. The CDR3 is 13 amino acids. Germline loops: CDR1 LGHDT, CDR2 YNNKEL (reference sequence). CDR3 loop: CASSQSSTRELFF. For the CDR3, the DNA is TGTGCCAGCAGCCAGTCGAGCACCAGGGAGCTGTTTTTT.